The subject of this entry is one T cell receptor beta chain. The length of the CDR3 is 11 residues. V lost 10 bases to trimming and J lost 11 bases, with 14 bases between them. Germline V gene data show CDR1 as MNHEY and CDR2 as SVGAGI. These data are taken from a study of cytotoxic CD8 clonotypes in ibrutinib-treated CLL. The protocol was immunoSEQ multiplex PCR, while the TCRdb copy is restricted to in-frame clones and leaves out a portion. The data show fewer than 400,000 clones, with roughly 71% seen just once and about 6.7% held by the top ten. This TCR was sampled from a human donor with chronic lymphocytic leukemia. The starting material was PBMCs, obtained after 36 months of ibrutinib treatment. The chain links TRBV6-5 to TRBJ1-4; possibly TRBD1 for D (6 bases). The CDR3 region is CATRGTLKLFF. The CDR3 coding sequence is TGTGCCACACGGGGGACACTGAAACTGTTTTTT.